The 22 T cell receptor beta chains below all came from one sample that was sequenced in a study of PD-1 blockade in classical Hodgkin lymphoma (dated by TCRdb to 2020 to 2021). Library preparation was by the immunoSEQ multiplex PCR assay. TCRdb carries this immuneACCESS record with in-frame sequences only. Its versions omit some clonotypes, under half of them owing to an unresolved V gene in the studies checked, with the rest unexplained. The sample data list tens of thousands of clones, and approximately 91% of these were observed just once. Roughly 5.3% of the sample goes to the ten largest clones. The intended sense of this specimen's time point label: newly diagnosed, previously untreated cHL patient sample. The specimen sequenced was peripheral blood mononuclear cells (PBMCs). The receptors were sampled from a human donor with classical Hodgkin lymphoma.

The rearrangement joins TRBV19 to TRBJ1-1, with D possibly being TRBD1 (5 bases). The CDR3 is made up of 16 amino acids. V was cut by 1 base and J by 10 bases, with 22 bases left in between. Germline values: CDR1 LNHDA, CDR2 SQIVND (reference sequence). As DNA, the CDR3 is TGTGCCAGTAGTATAGGGGGAGCAGTTGGGGGTGATCGAGCTTTCTTT. This encodes CASSIGGAVGGDRAFF.

The chain links TRBV5-1 to TRBJ2-2; D may be TRBD1 or TRBD2 (5 bases each). CDR1 and CDR2 (germline): SGHRS, YFSETQ. With 4 bases removed from V and 7 bases from J, the gap between germline ends came to 14 bases. The CDR3 consists of 14 residues. The CDR3 protein is CASSIALGDGELFF. The DNA for the CDR3 is TGCGCCAGCAGCATAGCACTAGGGGACGGGGAGCTGTTTTTT.

This clone appeared once. The gene calls are TRBV19 and TRBJ2-1; 7 nucleotides line up with TRBD2. Germline CDR1 and CDR2: LNHDA and SQIVND (reference sequence). CDR3 size: 15 residues. The J segment lost 10 bases and the V segment lost 5 bases, leaving 14 bases of the junction unmatched. The CDR3 DNA reads as TGTGCCAGTAGTGCCGTTCGCGGGAGTGGGGACGAGCAGTTCTTC. Its protein product is CASSAVRGSGDEQFF.

V and J are TRBV7-8 and TRBJ2-5; D is possibly TRBD1 or TRBD2 (5 bases each). Germline V CDR1 and CDR2: SGHVS, FQNEAQ. The V end lost 5 bases, the J end lost 3 bases, and 10 bases lay between the germline ends. This CDR3 contains 13 residues. CDR3 coding DNA: TGTGCCAGCAGCCGGGGACGGAAAGAGACCCAGTACTTC. Protein sequence: CASSRGRKETQYF. The full variable domain, in which reference TRBV7-8 and TRBJ2-5 provide the parts outside the CDR3, is GAGVSQSPRYKVAKRGQDVALRCDPISGHVSLFWYQQALGQGPEFLTYFQNEAQLDKSGLPSDRFFAERPEGSVSTLKIQRTQQEDSAVYLCASSRGRKETQYFGPGTRLLVL.

V usage is TRBV11-2 and J usage is TRBJ2-1; 9 bases align to TRBD1. The V gene's germline CDR1 is SGHAT and CDR2 FQNNGV. This CDR3 spans 17 amino acids. Losses at the gene ends were 2 bases for V and 4 bases for J; bases not matched to a gene: 9. The CDR3 DNA is TGTGCCAGCAGCTTAACTCTGGGACAGGGAGTATACAATGAGCAGTTCTTC. Translating it yields CASSLTLGQGVYNEQFF. Full variable domain (missing parts from reference TRBV11-2 and TRBJ2-1): EAGVAQSPRYKIIEKRQSVAFWCNPISGHATLYWYQQILGQGPKLLIQFQNNGVVDDSQLPKDRFSAERLKGVDSTLKIQPAKLEDSAVYLCASSLTLGQGVYNEQFFGPGTRLTVL.

J is TRBJ1-2 and V is TRBV11-2; tentatively, D is TRBD1 (5 bases). Trimming shortened V by 1 base and J by 4 bases, and 10 bases separated the two germline ends. Germline V gene data show CDR1 as SGHAT and CDR2 as FQNNGV. CDR3 length: 14 residues. CDR3: CASSLVGTSYGYTF. The CDR3 DNA reads as TGTGCCAGCAGCTTAGTTGGGACCTCCTATGGCTACACCTTC.

The V gene is TRBV11-2, the J gene TRBJ2-7; the match to TRBD1 covers 8 bases. V trimming: 5 bases; J trimming: 9 bases; junction bases outside the gene matches: 6. Per the germline V gene, CDR1 is SGHAT and CDR2 is FQNNGV. The CDR3 sequence is 12 residues long. The CDR3 sequence is CASSRQGQVQYV. CDR3 DNA: TGTGCCAGCAGCCGACAGGGGCAGGTGCAGTACGTC.

Remarks on this clone: Sequence at one end of the junction differs from germline and may be a read error. The rearrangement uses TRBV9 and TRBJ1-4, with D maybe TRBD1 (6 bases). The CDR3 is 14 amino acids. Germline CDR1 reads SGDLS; CDR2 reads YYNGEE. The CDR3 spells CASSVAEGGEKLLF. CDR3 bases: TGTGCCAGCAGCGTAGCGGAGGGGGGGGAAAAACTGCTTTTT. Full variable domain (missing parts from reference TRBV9 and TRBJ1-4): DSGVTQTPKHLITATGQRVTLRCSPRSGDLSVYWYQQSLDQGLQFLIQYYNGEERAKGNILERFSAQQFPDLHSELNLSSLELGDSALYFCASSVAEGGEKLLFGSGTQLSVL.

The rearrangement joins TRBV19 to TRBJ1-1; D call uncertain. Germline CDR1 and CDR2: LNHDA and SQIVND (reference sequence). With 3 bases removed from V and 1 base from J, the gap between germline ends came to 6 bases. The CDR3 length is 13 residues. In DNA form, the CDR3 reads TGTGCCAGTAGTATTGGGCGGAACACTGAAGCTTTCTTT. This encodes CASSIGRNTEAFF.

This clone was counted between two and nine times. The chain uses TRBV13 and TRBJ1-6; D may be TRBD1 (6 bases). Trimming took off 0 bases at V and 9 bases at J, with 9 bases between the two ends. CDR1 is PRHDT, CDR2 FYEKMQ, per germline (reference sequence). This CDR3 region has 14 residues. The CDR3 DNA is TGTGCCAGCAGCTTAGGACAGGGAGGTTCACCCCTCCACTTT. Translated, it gives CASSLGQGGSPLHF.

The chain employs TRBV25-1 and TRBJ2-5; maybe TRBD2 (5 bases). The CDR3 covers 13 residues. V was pared by 5 bases and J by 5 bases, with 12 bases between. Germline V gene lookup returns CDR1 MGHDK and CDR2 SYGVNS. In DNA form, the CDR3 reads TGTGCCAGCAGTTTGAGGGTTCCGGAGACCCAGTACTTC. This encodes CASSLRVPETQYF.

The chain combines TRBV6-6 with TRBJ2-1, with a weak D call TRBD2 (7 bases). Per germline, CDR1 MNHNY and CDR2 SVGAGI (reference sequence). The CDR3 is 15 amino acids. V was shortened by 7 bases and J by 8 bases, with 21 bases between the two germline ends. CDR3 loop: CASNGGGSNFDEQFF. As DNA, the CDR3 is TGTGCCAGCAACGGCGGGGGCAGCAACTTTGATGAGCAGTTCTTC.

The V gene is TRBV6-5, the J gene TRBJ1-5; D not certain. The V end was cut by 4 bases, the J end by 5 bases, with 9 bases between. This CDR3 has 13 residues. The germline CDR1 and CDR2 sequences are MNHEY and SVGAGI. CDR3 region: CASSSEWYQPQHF. CDR3 sequence (DNA): TGTGCCAGCAGTTCCGAATGGTATCAGCCCCAGCATTTT.

The gene calls are TRBV5-1 and TRBJ1-1; D is undetermined. The CDR3 has 15 amino acids. Between the trimmed V and J ends, which lost 0 bases and 0 bases, there was a span of 9 bases. Germline loops: CDR1 SGHRS, CDR2 YFSETQ. The chain's CDR3 is CASSLDGRMNTEAFF. CDR3 in DNA: TGCGCCAGCAGCTTGGACGGAAGGATGAACACTGAAGCTTTCTTT.

The CDR3: CASSRHAGGRAGELFF. The DNA for the CDR3 is TGTGCCAGCAGCCGTCACGCAGGGGGCCGGGCCGGGGAGCTGTTTTTT. This chain connects TRBV11-2 to TRBJ2-2, with TRBD1 matching over 8 bases. Unmatched junction bases numbered 11, after V lost 5 bases and J lost 6 bases. The CDR3 spans 16 residues. Germline loops: CDR1 SGHAT, CDR2 FQNNGV.

V gene TRBV20-1 combines with J gene TRBJ1-3, with D uncertain. The CDR3 is 11 amino acids. Trimming cost V 3 bases and J 7 bases, with 7 bases left between them. Per germline, CDR1 DFQATT and CDR2 SNEGSKA (reference sequence). CDR3 in amino acids: CSASLGNTIYF. The CDR3 bases are TGCAGTGCTAGCCTTGGCAACACCATATATTTT.

V usage is TRBV25-1 and J usage is TRBJ1-1, with 7 bases that match TRBD1. This CDR3 spans 13 amino acids. V was clipped by 7 bases and J by 0 bases; unmatched bases: 2. Germline V gene lookup returns CDR1 MGHDK and CDR2 SYGVNS. Here the CDR3 reads CASKDRLNTEAFF. The CDR3, as DNA: TGTGCCAGCAAGGACAGGCTGAACACTGAAGCTTTCTTT.

This clone was seen a single time. The CDR3 bases are TGTGCCAGCAGCTTATCGCGAGGGACTGAAGCTTTCTTT. Protein sequence: CASSLSRGTEAFF. The gene calls are TRBV7-9 and TRBJ1-1; D gene ambiguous. This CDR3 region has 13 residues. V lost 2 bases and J lost 5, with 9 bases in between. CDR1 SEHNR and CDR2 FQNEAQ come from the germline V gene (reference sequence).

This clone was found once. V and J are TRBV15 and TRBJ2-7; 11 nucleotides align to TRBD2. The CDR3 runs 15 residues. V lost 1 base and J lost 7; bases outside the gene matches: 6. Germline lookup yields CDR1 LNHNV and CDR2 YYDKDF (reference sequence). The CDR3 nucleotides are TGTGCCACCAGCAGAGTTAGCGGGAGGGCCGTGGAGCAGTACTTC. This sequence encodes CATSRVSGRAVEQYF.

J is TRBJ1-2 and V is TRBV6-1; 9 nucleotides line up with TRBD1. Germline V CDR1 and CDR2: MNHNS, SASEGT. CDR3 size: 13 residues. V shed 5 bases, J shed 5 bases, and the junction held 3 bases outside the gene matches. CDR3 residues: CASSSDRGYGYTF. As DNA, the CDR3 is TGTGCCAGCAGTTCCGACAGGGGGTATGGCTACACCTTC.

This chain connects TRBV19 to TRBJ1-4; D gene unclear. This CDR3 spans 14 amino acids. In germline, CDR1 is LNHDA, CDR2 SQIVND (reference sequence). V lost 4 bases and J 1 base, leaving 7 bases between the germline ends. Here the CDR3 reads CASSKTVTNEKLFF. The CDR3 bases are TGTGCCAGTAGTAAGACGGTAACTAATGAAAAACTGTTTTTT.

The gene calls are TRBV10-3 and TRBJ2-7; 7 nucleotides line up with TRBD1. The CDR3 loop spans 15 amino acids. The V gene's germline CDR1 is ENHRY and CDR2 SYGVKD. The V segment lost 6 bases and the J segment 6 bases; nucleotides outside the gene matches: 14. CDR3 nucleotide sequence: TGTGCCATCAGCCCAACCGGGACAGTTTTCGTCGAGCAGTACTTC. It specifies CAISPTGTVFVEQYF.